This is a list of T cell receptor beta chains from one sample in a study of Ad26.COV2.S vaccination and SARS-CoV-2 variants. Sequenced by immunoSEQ multiplex PCR; TCRdb stores in-frame clones only, minus some. The sample has 300,000 to 500,000 clones, about 85% seen once; the top ten hold under 4%. Sequenced material: peripheral blood, taken in a trial of Ad26.COV2.S vaccine versus placebo. These receptor sequences come from a person between 18 and 65 years old who received the Ad26.COV2.S COVID-19 vaccine or a placebo. The CDR3 runs from the conserved cysteine through the conserved F or W. A D gene is named only where the DNA matches it firmly. The listing skips clone size in some rows; elsewhere it reads once, few, many or a size class.

cdr3_nt cdr3_aa v_call clone_size j_call d_call
TGTGCCAGCAGCGCCACCGGGACAGGATTTGAAAAACTGTTTTTT CASSATGTGFEKLFF TRBV5-4 NA TRBJ1-4 TRBD1
TGTGCCAGCAACCGTGAGACAGGGGCCTACAATGAGCAGTTCTTC CASNRETGAYNEQFF TRBV11-2 NA TRBJ2-1 TRBD1
TGCGCCAGCAGCCAAGATGGAACAGGTCGGACTGAAGCTTTCTTT CASSQDGTGRTEAFF TRBV4-1 NA TRBJ1-1 NA
TGTGCCAGCAGCTTATCCAGGAACTATGGCTACACCTTC CASSLSRNYGYTF TRBV11-2 few TRBJ1-2 NA
TGTGCCAGTAGTATTGACGCCGGCGGGGGCTACACCTTC CASSIDAGGGYTF TRBV19 NA TRBJ1-2 NA
TGCAGTGCTCCCCGGGTGAGGGGCTACACCTTC CSAPRVRGYTF TRBV20-1 NA TRBJ1-2 NA
TGTGCCATACAGGGGTTTGGTGAGCAGTTCTTC CAIQGFGEQFF TRBV27 NA TRBJ2-1 TRBD1
TGTGCCAGCAGGAAGACAGGAGGCTATGGCTACACCTTC CASRKTGGYGYTF TRBV6-5 NA TRBJ1-2 NA
TGTGCCAGCAGCTTAGGCAGCGAAGAGACCCAGTACTTC CASSLGSEETQYF TRBV7-2 NA TRBJ2-5 NA
TGTGCCAGCAGCCCACGACGGCCAACGAACACCGGGGAGCTGTTTTTT CASSPRRPTNTGELFF TRBV6-2/TRBV6-3 NA TRBJ2-2 NA
TGTGCCAGTTCTGACCCGGCTGGGAACACTGAAGCTTTCTTT CASSDPAGNTEAFF TRBV19 NA TRBJ1-1 NA
TGTGCCAGCAGCTTGGTTAGCGGCGAGTACGAGCAGTACTTC CASSLVSGEYEQYF TRBV7-2 NA TRBJ2-7 NA
TGTGCCAGTAGTATACGGACAGGGTCGGCGACCCAGTACTTC CASSIRTGSATQYF TRBV19 NA TRBJ2-5 TRBD1
TGTGCCAGCAGCGAAGGACAGCCCGGGGAGCTGTTTTTT CASSEGQPGELFF TRBV2 NA TRBJ2-2 NA
TGTGCCAGCAGTTTAAACCCCACAGGGGTAACTGAAGCTTTCTTT CASSLNPTGVTEAFF TRBV27 NA TRBJ1-1 TRBD1
TGTGCCAGTCGACTAGCCCCGACCGGGGAGCTGTTTTTT CASRLAPTGELFF TRBV19 NA TRBJ2-2 TRBD2
TGTGCCAGCAGTCGCGGACAGGACACTGAAGCTTTCTTT CASSRGQDTEAFF TRBV12-3/TRBV12-4 NA TRBJ1-1 TRBD1
TGTGCCAGCAGTGAGGGACAGGGATTCGCCGGGGAGCTGTTTTTT CASSEGQGFAGELFF TRBV25-1 NA TRBJ2-2 TRBD1
TGCGCCAGCAGCCAAGACCCAGGGACAGGGGTAAATCAGCCCCAGCATTTT CASSQDPGTGVNQPQHF TRBV4-1 NA TRBJ1-5 TRBD1
TGTGCCATCCACCGGGCCCCGGACGAAAAACTGTTTTTT CAIHRAPDEKLFF TRBV10-3 NA TRBJ1-4 NA
TGTGCCAGCAGTGGAAAAGAAGCTTTCTTT CASSGKEAFF TRBV2 NA TRBJ1-1 NA
TGTGCCAGCAGTTATAGGAAAACCTACGAGCAGTACTTC CASSYRKTYEQYF TRBV27 NA TRBJ2-7 NA
TGTGCCAGCAGGTGGACTAGCGGGTCCAGCTACGAGCAGTACTTC CASRWTSGSSYEQYF TRBV6-5 few TRBJ2-7 TRBD2
TGTGCCAGCAGCTTATTCGGCCCTGGACAGGGAGGTCCAGATACGCAGTATTTT CASSLFGPGQGGPDTQYF TRBV11-2 NA TRBJ2-3 TRBD1
TGTGCCAGCAGCTTGGGAGGGGCAGGGGGCGTCTATGGCTACACCTTC CASSLGGAGGVYGYTF TRBV5-4 NA TRBJ1-2 TRBD1
TGTGCCAGCGGGACGCCCAACACCGGGGAGCTGTTTTTT CASGTPNTGELFF TRBV11-1 NA TRBJ2-2 NA
TGTGCCAGCTCACTGTCTGACTTGAGCTCTGGAAACACCATATATTTT CASSLSDLSSGNTIYF TRBV18 NA TRBJ1-3 NA
TGTGCCAGTATTCAGGGACCATCACCCCTCCACTTT CASIQGPSPLHF TRBV5-5 NA TRBJ1-6 NA
TGTGCCAGCAGCTTGCAAGTTTACGAGCAGTACTTC CASSLQVYEQYF TRBV5-6 NA TRBJ2-7 NA
TGTGCCTGGAGTAAGTCGGTCGGGCAGGGCTACACCTTC CAWSKSVGQGYTF TRBV30 NA TRBJ1-2 NA
TGTGCCAGCAGCTCCTTCGGACGGACTGAAGCTTTCTTT CASSSFGRTEAFF TRBV11-2 NA TRBJ1-1 NA
TGTGCCAGCAGCTCACAGGGTAAGGGTCAGTTCTTC CASSSQGKGQFF TRBV7-2 NA TRBJ2-1 NA
TGTGCCAGCAGTTCACCGACAGGGGGCTCCTACAATGAGCAGTTCTTC CASSSPTGGSYNEQFF TRBV7-9 NA TRBJ2-1 TRBD1
TGTGCCAGCAGCGGACAGGACAGGGAACACACCTTC CASSGQDREHTF TRBV7-2 once TRBJ1-2 TRBD1
TGCGCCAGCAGCCAAACACAGGGGGCCGGGACTGAAGCTTTCTTT CASSQTQGAGTEAFF TRBV4-1 NA TRBJ1-1 TRBD1
TGTGCCAGCAGCTTTGGAGAAAAACTGTTTTTT CASSFGEKLFF TRBV7-9 NA TRBJ1-4 NA
TGTGCCTGGAGTGCATACCTCGGGACAGGGAGATCTGAAGCTTTCTTT CAWSAYLGTGRSEAFF TRBV30 NA TRBJ1-1 TRBD1
TGTGCCAGCAGTGAACTGCGGACAAGTGGAAACACCATATATTTT CASSELRTSGNTIYF TRBV6-1 NA TRBJ1-3 NA
TGTGCCAGCAGCTTGGACGGGCAGGGGGAAGGGAGAAGTGGCTACACCTTC CASSLDGQGEGRSGYTF TRBV5-7 NA TRBJ1-2 TRBD1
TGTGCCAGCAGCTTAGGCCTCGCTAGCGGGGGCCGGGGTACAGATACGCAGTATTTT CASSLGLASGGRGTDTQYF TRBV7-2 NA TRBJ2-3 TRBD2
TGTGCCAGCAGTTACACAGTGACCGGGGAGCTGTTTTTT CASSYTVTGELFF TRBV6-5 NA TRBJ2-2 NA
TGTGCCAGCAGCTCAATTTTAAACTATGGCTACACCTTC CASSSILNYGYTF TRBV5-6 NA TRBJ1-2 NA
TGTGCCAGCTCACAACAGAGTTCGAACACTGAAGCTTTCTTT CASSQQSSNTEAFF TRBV18 NA TRBJ1-1 NA
TGCGCCAGCAGCTCCCCCGGCACCTACGAGCAGTACTTC CASSSPGTYEQYF TRBV5-1 NA TRBJ2-7 NA
TGTGCCAGCAGCTTGGTCTATGGCTACACCTTC CASSLVYGYTF TRBV7-9 few TRBJ1-2 NA
TGTGCCAGCAGAGATGATAGCGGGGGGGCCATTAGGAGCTCCTACGAGCAGTACTTC CASRDDSGGAIRSSYEQYF TRBV6-4 few TRBJ2-7 TRBD2
TGTGCCAGCAGTGAAGCGGCCAAGCAAGGCTACACCTTC CASSEAAKQGYTF TRBV2 once TRBJ1-2 NA